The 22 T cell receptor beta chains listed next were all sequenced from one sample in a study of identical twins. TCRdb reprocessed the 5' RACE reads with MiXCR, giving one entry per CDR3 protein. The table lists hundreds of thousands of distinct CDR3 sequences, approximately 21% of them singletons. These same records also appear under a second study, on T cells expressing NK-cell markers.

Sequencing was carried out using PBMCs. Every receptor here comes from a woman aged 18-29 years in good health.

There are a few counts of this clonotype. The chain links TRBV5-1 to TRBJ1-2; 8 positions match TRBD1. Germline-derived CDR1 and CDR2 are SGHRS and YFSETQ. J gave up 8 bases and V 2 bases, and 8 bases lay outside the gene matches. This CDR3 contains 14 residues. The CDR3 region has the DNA TGCGCCAGCAGCTTTGACAGGGGCCACATAGGCTACACCTTC. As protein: CASSFDRGHIGYTF.

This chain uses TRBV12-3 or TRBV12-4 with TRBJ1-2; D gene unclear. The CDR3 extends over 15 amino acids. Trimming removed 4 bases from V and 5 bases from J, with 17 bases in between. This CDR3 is CASSSRQEPMYGYTF. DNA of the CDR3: TGTGCCAGCAGTTCTCGACAAGAACCTATGTATGGCTACACCTTC.

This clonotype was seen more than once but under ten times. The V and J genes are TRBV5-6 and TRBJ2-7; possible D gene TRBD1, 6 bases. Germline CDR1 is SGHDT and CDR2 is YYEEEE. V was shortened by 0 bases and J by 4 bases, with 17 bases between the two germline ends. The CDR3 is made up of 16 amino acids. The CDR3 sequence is CASSLANGGGGYEQYF. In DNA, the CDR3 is TGTGCCAGCAGCTTGGCCAATGGGGGCGGTGGGTACGAGCAGTACTTC.

CDR3 residues: CASSVVDSGANVLTF. CDR3 sequence (DNA): TGTGCCAGCAGCGTAGTGGACTCTGGGGCCAACGTCCTGACTTTC. V gene TRBV9 combines with J gene TRBJ2-6; D not resolved. The CDR3 runs 15 residues. Germline CDR1 SGDLS, CDR2 YYNGEE. Trimming removed 0 bases at V and 0 bases at J, with 4 bases between.

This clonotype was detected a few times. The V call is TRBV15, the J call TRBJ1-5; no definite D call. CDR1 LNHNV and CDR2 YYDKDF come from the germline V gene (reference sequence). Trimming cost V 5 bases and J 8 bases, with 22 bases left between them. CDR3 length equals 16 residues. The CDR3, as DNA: TGTGCCACCAGCCCCAGGCTACAGTCGGCAGGTGAGCCCCAGCATTTT. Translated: CATSPRLQSAGEPQHF.

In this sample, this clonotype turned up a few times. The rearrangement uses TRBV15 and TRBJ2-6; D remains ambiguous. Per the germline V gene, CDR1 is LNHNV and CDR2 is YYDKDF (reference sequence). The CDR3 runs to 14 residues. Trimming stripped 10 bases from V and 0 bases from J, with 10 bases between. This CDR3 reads CAISYDSGANVLTF. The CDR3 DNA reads TGTGCCATCTCGTACGACTCTGGGGCCAACGTCCTGACTTTC.

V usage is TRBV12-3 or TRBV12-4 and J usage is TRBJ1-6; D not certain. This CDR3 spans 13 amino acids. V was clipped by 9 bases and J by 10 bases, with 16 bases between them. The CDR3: CASRNEGVSPLHF. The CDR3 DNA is TGTGCCAGTAGGAATGAGGGAGTCTCACCCCTCCACTTT.

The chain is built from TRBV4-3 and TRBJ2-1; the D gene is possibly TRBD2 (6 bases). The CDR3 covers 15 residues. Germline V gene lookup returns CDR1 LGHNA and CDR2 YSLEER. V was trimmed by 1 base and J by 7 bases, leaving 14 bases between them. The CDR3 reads CASSQGSGALNEQFF. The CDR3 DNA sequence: TGCGCCAGCAGCCAAGGGTCGGGAGCTCTTAATGAGCAGTTCTTC.

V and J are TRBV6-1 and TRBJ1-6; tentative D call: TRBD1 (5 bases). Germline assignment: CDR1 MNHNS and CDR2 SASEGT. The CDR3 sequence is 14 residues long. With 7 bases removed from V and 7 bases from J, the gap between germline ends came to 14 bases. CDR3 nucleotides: TGTGCCAGCACTAGAGACAGCCTCAATTCACCCCTCCACTTT. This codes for CASTRDSLNSPLHF.

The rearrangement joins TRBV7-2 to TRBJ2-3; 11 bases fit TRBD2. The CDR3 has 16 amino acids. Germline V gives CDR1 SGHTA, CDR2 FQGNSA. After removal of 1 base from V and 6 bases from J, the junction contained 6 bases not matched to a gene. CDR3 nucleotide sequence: TGTGCCAGCAGCTTAGAGGGACTAGCGGTATCGGATACGCAGTATTTT. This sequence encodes CASSLEGLAVSDTQYF.

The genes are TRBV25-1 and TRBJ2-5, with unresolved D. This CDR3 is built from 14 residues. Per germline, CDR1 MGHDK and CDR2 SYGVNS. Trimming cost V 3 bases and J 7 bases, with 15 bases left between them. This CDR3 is CASSDRLHIGTQYF. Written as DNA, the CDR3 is TGTGCCAGCAGTGATAGACTCCATATTGGGACCCAGTACTTC.

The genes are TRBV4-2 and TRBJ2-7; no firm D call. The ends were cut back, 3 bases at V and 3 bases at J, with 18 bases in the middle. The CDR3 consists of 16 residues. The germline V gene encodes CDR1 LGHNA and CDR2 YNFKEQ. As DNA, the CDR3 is TGTGCCAGCAGCCAGGAAACTTCTTCTCGCAACTACGAGCAGTACTTC. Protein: CASSQETSSRNYEQYF.

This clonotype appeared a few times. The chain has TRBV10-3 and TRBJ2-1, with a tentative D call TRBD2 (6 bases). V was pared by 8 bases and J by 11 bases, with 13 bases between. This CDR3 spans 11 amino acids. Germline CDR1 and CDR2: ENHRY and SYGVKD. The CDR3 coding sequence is TGTGCCATCCGCGCCGGGACTCAGCAGTTCTTC. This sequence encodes CAIRAGTQQFF.

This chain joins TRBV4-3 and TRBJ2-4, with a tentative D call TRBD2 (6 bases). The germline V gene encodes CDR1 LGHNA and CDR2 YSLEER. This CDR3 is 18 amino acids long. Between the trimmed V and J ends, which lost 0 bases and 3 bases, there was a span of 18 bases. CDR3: CASSQDRGGDSHKNIQYF. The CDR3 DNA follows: TGCGCCAGCAGCCAAGATCGTGGCGGGGACTCCCACAAAAACATTCAGTACTTC.

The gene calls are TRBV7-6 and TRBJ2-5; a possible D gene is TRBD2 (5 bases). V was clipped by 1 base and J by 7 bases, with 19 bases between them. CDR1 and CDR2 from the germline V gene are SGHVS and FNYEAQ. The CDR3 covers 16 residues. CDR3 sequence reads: CASSLESAAGSRTQYF. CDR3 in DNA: TGTGCCAGCAGCTTAGAATCCGCCGCGGGCAGCAGGACCCAGTACTTC.

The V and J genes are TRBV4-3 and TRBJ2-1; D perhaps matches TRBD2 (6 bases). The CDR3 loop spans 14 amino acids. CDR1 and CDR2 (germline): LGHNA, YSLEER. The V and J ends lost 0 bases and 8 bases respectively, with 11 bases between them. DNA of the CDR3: TGCGCCAGCAGCCAAGACGGGCAGCGGGATGAGCAGTTCTTC. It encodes CASSQDGQRDEQFF.

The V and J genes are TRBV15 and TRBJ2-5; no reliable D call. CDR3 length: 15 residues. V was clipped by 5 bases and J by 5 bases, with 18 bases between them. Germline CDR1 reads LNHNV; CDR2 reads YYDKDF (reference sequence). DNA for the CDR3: TGTGCCACCAGCCCCCGGAAGGGTGAATGGGAGACCCAGTACTTC. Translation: CATSPRKGEWETQYF.

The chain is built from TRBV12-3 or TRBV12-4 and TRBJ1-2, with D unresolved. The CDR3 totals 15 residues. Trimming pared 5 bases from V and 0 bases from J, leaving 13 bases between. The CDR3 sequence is CASSTGPAANYGYTF. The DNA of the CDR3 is TGTGCCAGCAGTACCGGGCCGGCAGCTAACTATGGCTACACCTTC.

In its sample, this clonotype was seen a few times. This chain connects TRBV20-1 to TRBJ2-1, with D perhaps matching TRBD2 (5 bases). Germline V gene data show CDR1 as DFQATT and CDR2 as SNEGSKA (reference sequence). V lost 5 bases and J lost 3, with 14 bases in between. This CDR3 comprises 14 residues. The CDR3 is CSALGLSYYNEQFF. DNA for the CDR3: TGCAGTGCTTTAGGACTCTCCTACTACAATGAGCAGTTCTTC.

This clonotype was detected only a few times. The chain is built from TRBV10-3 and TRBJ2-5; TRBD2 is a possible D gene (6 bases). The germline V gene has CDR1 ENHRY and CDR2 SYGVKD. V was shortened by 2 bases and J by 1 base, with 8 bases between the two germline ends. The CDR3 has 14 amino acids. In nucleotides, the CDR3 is TGTGCCATCAGTGAGCGGGGGACCCAAGAGACCCAGTACTTC. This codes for CAISERGTQETQYF.

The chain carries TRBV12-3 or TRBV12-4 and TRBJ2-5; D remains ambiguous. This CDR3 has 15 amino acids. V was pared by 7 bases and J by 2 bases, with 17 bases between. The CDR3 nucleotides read TGTGCCAGCACCCAAAGGAATGGCGGTCAAGAGACCCAGTACTTC. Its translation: CASTQRNGGQETQYF.

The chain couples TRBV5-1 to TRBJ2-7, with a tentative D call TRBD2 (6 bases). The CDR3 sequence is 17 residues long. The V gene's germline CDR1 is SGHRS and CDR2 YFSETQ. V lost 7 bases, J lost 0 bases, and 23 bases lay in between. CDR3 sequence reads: CASSLGLPISYSYEQYF. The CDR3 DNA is TGCGCCAGCTCCCTGGGACTCCCCATATCATACTCCTACGAGCAGTACTTC.